Listed here are 21 T cell receptor beta chains from one sample, sequenced in a study of T cell repertoires in cytomegalovirus infection. TCRdb reanalysed the reads using MiXCR and keeps one entry per CDR3 protein. This sample yields a few hundred thousand distinct CDR3 sequences, of which roughly 9.5% are seen a single time; about 3.9% belongs to the top ten. The sequenced material came from PBMCs. Source of these receptors: a human donor in good health (CMV status not recorded). Some clones in this sample may be carry-over from other donors' samples.

This clonotype occurred many times. The chain recombines TRBV7-2 with TRBJ2-2, with D maybe TRBD2 (7 bases). The V gene's germline CDR1 is SGHTA and CDR2 FQGNSA. V was shortened by 5 bases and J by 5 bases, with 15 bases between the two germline ends. The CDR3 contains 15 residues. The CDR3, as DNA: TGTGCCAGCAGCCCGAGGGGGGGAGGGACCGGGGAGCTGTTTTTT. Residues: CASSPRGGGTGELFF. Filled out from reference TRBV7-2 and TRBJ2-2, the complete variable domain reads GAGVSQSPSNKVTEKGKDVELRCDPISGHTALYWYRQSLGQGLEFLIYFQGNSAPDKSGLPSDRFSAERTGGSVSTLTIQRTQQEDSAVYLCASSPRGGGTGELFFGEGSRLTVL.

This clonotype was found many times. This chain connects TRBV19 to TRBJ2-7; 14 bases fit TRBD2. CDR1 and CDR2 from the germline V gene are LNHDA and SQIVND (reference sequence). Trimming at V came to 6 bases and at J to 5 bases, leaving 9 bases not matched to a gene. This CDR3 is 16 amino acids long. As DNA, the CDR3 is TGTGCCAGTAGGAAGACTAGCGGGAGGGCCTTGGACGAGCAGTACTTC. Protein: CASRKTSGRALDEQYF.

The genes are TRBV4-3 and TRBJ2-7; no firm D call. The CDR3 runs 14 residues. V gave up 1 base and J gave up 3 bases, with 10 bases separating them. The germline CDR1 and CDR2 sequences are LGHNA and YSLEER. The CDR3 region has the DNA TGCGCCAGCAGCCAAGTATCAGGAAACTACGAGCAGTACTTC. Its translation: CASSQVSGNYEQYF.

This clonotype has a count of ten or more. The chain couples TRBV7-2 to TRBJ2-1, with 9 positions matching TRBD2. J lost 13 bases, V lost 5 bases, and 6 bases had no gene match. The CDR3 contains 12 residues. Germline V lookup: CDR1 SGHTA, CDR2 FQGNSA. Here the CDR3 reads CASSRSGRFQFF. Written as DNA, the CDR3 is TGTGCCAGCAGCCGCAGCGGGAGGTTTCAGTTCTTC.

This clonotype was detected ten times or more. The CDR3 DNA is TGTGCCAGCAGTGAAGAGTACCTAGCGGGAGGCCCATTGGAGCAGTTCTTC. Protein product: CASSEEYLAGGPLEQFF. The chain couples TRBV2 to TRBJ2-1; 11 bases agree with TRBD2. CDR3 length: 17 residues. The germline gives CDR1 SNHLY, CDR2 FYNNEI. The junction had 12 bases not matched to a gene; V was cut back by 1 base and J by 10 bases.

There are many counts of this clonotype. This sequence joins TRBV12-3 or TRBV12-4 and TRBJ2-1; 10 bases are a match to TRBD1. The CDR3 extends over 15 amino acids. Germline trimming cut 4 bases from V and 8 bases from J; bases unmatched to any gene: 8. The CDR3 DNA follows: TGTGCCAGCAGTTCCGGGACAGGGGTATGGGATGAGCAGTTCTTC. Its translation is CASSSGTGVWDEQFF.

This clonotype appeared many times. V and J are TRBV7-2 and TRBJ1-3; no firm D call. Germline-derived CDR1 and CDR2 are SGHTA and FQGNSA. The germline V and J ends were trimmed by 4 bases and 4 bases, with 14 bases remaining between them. The CDR3 runs to 15 residues. In DNA form, the CDR3 reads TGTGCCAGCAGCTCGGGCCTTCAGCAAGGAAACACCATATATTTT. Translated: CASSSGLQQGNTIYF.

This clonotype was seen repeatedly, ten times or more. The chain joins TRBV18 to TRBJ1-1; no reliable D call. CDR1 and CDR2 from the germline V gene are KGHSH and LQKENI. This CDR3 spans 13 amino acids. Deletions cut 4 bases from V and 7 bases from J, with 13 bases between. The CDR3 DNA follows: TGTGCCAGCTCACTAATAGAGACGAGTGAAGCTTTCTTT. This translates into CASSLIETSEAFF.

This clonotype has more than one count but fewer than ten. The V call is TRBV28, the J call TRBJ2-7, with D unclear. Germline V gene sequence: CDR1 MDHEN, CDR2 SYDVKM. The CDR3 is 15 residues long. Between the trimmed V and J ends, which lost 6 bases and 4 bases, there was a span of 19 bases. The CDR3 is CASRSQLAPLYEQYF. Here the CDR3 DNA reads TGTGCCAGCAGATCCCAGTTAGCCCCCTTATACGAGCAGTACTTC.

The V gene is TRBV6-5, the J gene TRBJ2-1; D is ambiguous. This CDR3 spans 15 amino acids. Per the germline V gene, CDR1 is MNHEY and CDR2 is SVGAGI. Deletions cut 6 bases from V and 4 bases from J, with 16 bases between. CDR3 residues: CASRPDCASYNEQFF. CDR3 bases: TGTGCCAGCAGACCCGACTGTGCTTCGTACAATGAGCAGTTCTTC.

The chain couples TRBV19 to TRBJ1-1; D is uncertain. Germline CDR1 is LNHDA and CDR2 is SQIVND (reference sequence). Trimming stripped 2 bases from V and 1 base from J, with 11 bases between. CDR3 size: 15 residues. The CDR3 sequence: CASSISRAGNTEAFF. The CDR3 DNA sequence: TGTGCCAGTAGTATATCGAGGGCCGGGAACACTGAAGCTTTCTTT.

In this sample, this clonotype turned up many times. The CDR3 DNA sequence: TGTGCCAGCAGTTTAGAGGGGTACATTCAGTACTTC. Translating gives CASSLEGYIQYF. The V gene is TRBV27, the J gene TRBJ2-4, with D perhaps given as TRBD1 or TRBD2 (5 bases each). V lost 2 bases to trimming and J lost 8 bases, with 7 bases between them. Looked up from germline, CDR1 is MNHEY and CDR2 is SMNVEV (reference sequence). The CDR3 has 12 residues.

This clonotype was counted a few times. This sequence joins TRBV6-2 or TRBV6-3 and TRBJ2-5, with D tentatively TRBD1 or TRBD2 (5 bases each). Trimming pared 6 bases from V and 2 bases from J, leaving 25 bases between. From germline, CDR1 is MNHEY and CDR2 SVGEGT. CDR3 length equals 18 residues. The CDR3 sequence: CASSFTIGTGPYQETQYF. CDR3 nucleotide sequence: TGTGCCAGCAGCTTCACGATCGGGACGGGTCCCTATCAAGAGACCCAGTACTTC.

This clonotype showed up many times. CDR3 sequence (DNA): TGTGCCAGCTCCCCGGGGAACCCAAGGGAGACCCAGTACTTC. Translating gives CASSPGNPRETQYF. The chain has TRBV27 and TRBJ2-5; TRBD2 might be the D (5 bases). Trimming took 8 bases from V and 5 from J, leaving 18 bases between them. The germline CDR1 and CDR2 sequences are MNHEY and SMNVEV (reference sequence). This CDR3 is 14 amino acids long.

This clonotype was detected many times. The chain recombines TRBV28 with TRBJ1-2; D is undetermined. Looked up from germline, CDR1 is MDHEN and CDR2 is SYDVKM. V lost 2 bases and J 1 base, leaving 11 bases between the germline ends. The CDR3 consists of 15 residues. The CDR3 DNA sequence: TGTGCCAGCAGTTTAGGAAGGACCTTTAACTATGGCTACACCTTC. This sequence encodes CASSLGRTFNYGYTF.

This clonotype appeared many times. This chain links TRBV7-6 with TRBJ2-7, with 11 bases fitting TRBD2. There are 16 residues in the CDR3. Germline lookup yields CDR1 SGHVS and CDR2 FNYEAQ. V lost 5 bases to trimming and J lost 6 bases; unmatched junction nucleotides: 12. DNA for the CDR3: TGTGCCAGCAGCCTTTCCAGACTAGCGGGAAGAGGCGAGCAGTACTTC. Protein product: CASSLSRLAGRGEQYF.

This clonotype has ten or more counts. V usage is TRBV7-9 and J usage is TRBJ2-3; a weak D match, TRBD1 (5 bases). The length of the CDR3 is 12 residues. Germline V CDR1 and CDR2: SEHNR, FQNEAQ (reference sequence). V shed 5 bases and J shed 5 bases, with 8 bases lying between them. The CDR3 bases are TGTGCCAGCAGCCTAACAGGAGATACGCAGTATTTT. Protein sequence: CASSLTGDTQYF. The full variable domain, completed using reference TRBV7-9 and TRBJ2-3, is DTGVSQNPRHKITKRGQNVTFRCDPISEHNRLYWYRQTLGQGPEFLTYFQNEAQLEKSRLLSDRFSAERPKGSFSTLEIQRTEQGDSAMYLCASSLTGDTQYFGPGTRLTVL.

This clonotype was found a few times. This chain uses TRBV19 with TRBJ2-1; TRBD2 agrees at 8 bases. Germline trimming cut 4 bases from V and 7 bases from J; bases unmatched to any gene: 12. Germline V lookup: CDR1 LNHDA, CDR2 SQIVND (reference sequence). CDR3 size: 16 residues. DNA for the CDR3: TGTGCCAGTAGTAGATATAGCGGGGAGAATATAAATGAGCAGTTCTTC. It encodes CASSRYSGENINEQFF.

The chain carries TRBV6-2 or TRBV6-3 and TRBJ2-2; D may be TRBD1 (6 bases). The CDR3 contains 15 residues. V dropped 2 bases and J dropped 0 bases, with 7 bases sitting between them. Germline CDR1 is MNHEY and CDR2 is SVGEGT. DNA for the CDR3: TGTGCCAGCAGTTACGGGACAACGAACACCGGGGAGCTGTTTTTT. Encoded protein: CASSYGTTNTGELFF.

This clonotype came up a few times. A clone one base away is much larger, so this may be a read error. This rearrangement joins TRBV7-2 to TRBJ1-1, with 9 nucleotides matching TRBD1. J was trimmed by 1 base and V by 5 bases; bases with no gene match: 5. Germline loops: CDR1 SGHTA, CDR2 FQGNSA. The CDR3 sequence is 15 residues long. The CDR3 sequence is CASSPKTGGNTEAFF. As DNA, the CDR3 is TGTGCCAGCAGCCCGAAGACAGGGGGGAACACTGAAGCTTTCTTT.

The table lists this clonotype with a few counts. The chain joins TRBV30 to TRBJ2-2, with D possibly being TRBD1 (6 bases). Trimming took 8 bases from V and 1 from J, leaving 17 bases between them. Germline CDR1 and CDR2: GTSNPN and SVGIG (reference sequence). This CDR3 region has 15 residues. Here the CDR3 DNA reads TGTGCCGGGCACAGGGTTTTTAGGAACACCGGGGAGCTGTTTTTT. Protein product: CAGHRVFRNTGELFF.